This T cell receptor beta chain was captured in a study of blood T cells in healthy people across ages. Study as a whole: When template switching was applied, about one barcoded beta molecule was captured per two T cells.

The V and J ends lost 5 bases and 7 bases respectively, with 12 bases between them. CDR3 length equals 12 residues. Combining a sample-barcoded 5' primer with a J-beta primer mix, a second PCR ran for about 7 to 11 cycles. TCRdb analysed the 5' RACE reads with MiXCR anew, one entry per CDR3 protein. This table has 650,000 to 800,000 distinct CDR3 sequences, approximately 48% appearing once. Sequencing was performed on blood. This receptor was taken from a man between 60 and 75 years old in good health. The genes are TRBV12-3 or TRBV12-4 and TRBJ2-7; a weak D match, TRBD2 (5 bases). CDR3 sequence (DNA): TGTGCCAGCAGTGTACTAGGCGATGAGCAGTACTTC. Its protein product is CASSVLGDEQYF.